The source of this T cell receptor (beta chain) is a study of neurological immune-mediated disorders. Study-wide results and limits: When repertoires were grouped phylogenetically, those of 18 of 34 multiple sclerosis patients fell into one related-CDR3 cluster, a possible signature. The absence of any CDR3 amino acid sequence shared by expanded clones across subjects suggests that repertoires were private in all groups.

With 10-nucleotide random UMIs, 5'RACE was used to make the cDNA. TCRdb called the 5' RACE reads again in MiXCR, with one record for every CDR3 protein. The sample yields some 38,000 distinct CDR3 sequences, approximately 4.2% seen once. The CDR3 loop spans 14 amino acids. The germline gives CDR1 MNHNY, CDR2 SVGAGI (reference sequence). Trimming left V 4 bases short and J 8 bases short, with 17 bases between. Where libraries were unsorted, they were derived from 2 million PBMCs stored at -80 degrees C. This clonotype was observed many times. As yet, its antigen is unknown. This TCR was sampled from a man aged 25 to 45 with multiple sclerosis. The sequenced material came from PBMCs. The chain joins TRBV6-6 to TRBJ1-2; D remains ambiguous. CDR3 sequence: CASSSLPETGGYTF. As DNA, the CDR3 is TGTGCCAGCAGTTCCTTACCAGAAACGGGAGGCTACACCTTC.